Presented here are 23 T cell receptor beta chains from one specimen sequenced in a study of neurological immune-mediated disorders. TCRdb processed the 5' RACE reads anew with MiXCR; each CDR3 protein has one entry. The sample includes 45,000 to 50,000 distinct CDR3 sequences, 25% of them seen just once. Material for sequencing was PBMCs. The receptors here all came from a woman in her seventies in good health.

This clonotype was recorded many times. The rearrangement uses TRBV5-5 and TRBJ2-5; D not resolved. V was shortened by 0 bases and J by 5 bases, with 11 bases between the two germline ends. The CDR3 covers 14 residues. Germline-derived CDR1 and CDR2 are SGHKS and YYEKEE (reference sequence). The chain's CDR3 is CASSLGDAGETQYF. Written as DNA, the CDR3 is TGTGCCAGCAGCTTGGGCGACGCTGGCGAGACCCAGTACTTC.

The chain is built from TRBV6-6 and TRBJ1-1, with D tentatively TRBD1 (6 bases). Germline CDR1 reads MNHNY; CDR2 reads SVGAGI (reference sequence). This CDR3 has 15 residues. Trimming pared 6 bases from V and 11 bases from J, leaving 25 bases between. DNA for the CDR3: TGTGCCAGCAGGACACCCGCGACAGGCCGGGGGCAGGCTTTCTTT. Translated, it gives CASRTPATGRGQAFF.

The chain recombines TRBV20-1 with TRBJ2-1, with 14 bases lining up with TRBD2. Germline assignment: CDR1 DFQATT and CDR2 SNEGSKA (reference sequence). This CDR3 has 20 residues. The ends lost 6 bases at V and 10 bases at J; junction bases unmatched: 26. Written as DNA, the CDR3 is TGCAGTGCGAAGGGACTAGCGGGAGATGGGTCGTCGGGTGTCTGGTTCGAGCAGTTCTTC. This codes for CSAKGLAGDGSSGVWFEQFF.

The rearrangement links TRBV7-2 to TRBJ2-1, with D hard to call. The length of the CDR3 is 11 residues. V lost 3 bases to trimming and J lost 5 bases, with 2 bases between them. Germline V gene sequence: CDR1 SGHTA, CDR2 FQGNSA. The CDR3 reads CASSFNNEQFF. For the CDR3, the DNA is TGTGCCAGCAGCTTCAACAATGAGCAGTTCTTC.

At least ten counts were recorded for this clonotype. V is TRBV27 and J is TRBJ1-2, with D perhaps matching TRBD1 (5 bases). CDR1 and CDR2 from the germline V gene are MNHEY and SMNVEV (reference sequence). With 8 bases removed from V and 8 bases from J, the gap between germline ends came to 21 bases. The CDR3 runs 14 residues. CDR3 DNA sequence: TGTGCCAGCTTCGACAGACCTAGTCTCTACGGCTACACCTTC. It codes for CASFDRPSLYGYTF.

Many counts were recorded for this clonotype. The V call is TRBV20-1, the J call TRBJ1-1, with D unclear. V was pared by 0 bases and J by 2 bases, with 10 bases between. In germline, CDR1 is DFQATT, CDR2 SNEGSKA (reference sequence). There are 14 residues in the CDR3. CDR3 sequence: CSARDHVVNTEAFF. CDR3 in DNA: TGCAGTGCTAGAGATCATGTGGTAAACACTGAAGCTTTCTTT.

V usage is TRBV20-1 and J usage is TRBJ2-3; D tentatively reads TRBD1 or TRBD2 (5 bases each). Germline V lookup: CDR1 DFQATT, CDR2 SNEGSKA (reference sequence). V shed 0 bases and J shed 2 bases, with 15 bases lying between them. CDR3 length equals 16 residues. The CDR3 nucleotides read TGCAGTGCTAGAGATCCCGGGACGGGGTACACAGATACGCAGTATTTT. Amino acid sequence: CSARDPGTGYTDTQYF.

This clonotype was found many times. V and J are TRBV4-1 and TRBJ2-1, with 9 bases identical to TRBD2. Germline V gene lookup returns CDR1 MGHRA and CDR2 YSYEKL. V shed 0 bases, J shed 2 bases, and the junction held 5 bases outside the gene matches. CDR3 length: 17 amino acids. CDR3 bases: TGCGCCAGCAGCCAAGAATTAGCGGGAGTCCCCTACAATGAGCAGTTCTTC. Residues: CASSQELAGVPYNEQFF.

There are many counts of this clonotype. The chain recombines TRBV7-2 with TRBJ2-3; D gene uncertain. The length of the CDR3 is 16 residues. The V gene's germline CDR1 is SGHTA and CDR2 FQGNSA. Trimming left V 5 bases short and J 4 bases short, with 19 bases between. CDR3 region: CASSQVAAAGADTQYF. In DNA, the CDR3 is TGTGCCAGCAGCCAAGTGGCAGCAGCCGGCGCAGATACGCAGTATTTT.

There are many counts of this clonotype. This chain joins TRBV15 and TRBJ2-2; 10 bases align to TRBD2. With 7 bases clipped from V and 1 base from J, the junction kept 6 bases outside the gene matches. CDR1 and CDR2 (germline): LNHNV, YYDKDF (reference sequence). The CDR3 is 16 amino acids. The CDR3, as DNA: TGTGCCACCACCGGGACTAGCGCCCAGAACACCGGGGAGCTGTTTTTT. This sequence encodes CATTGTSAQNTGELFF.

This clonotype has at least ten counts. V is TRBV5-1 and J is TRBJ2-1; 7 positions agree with TRBD2. From germline, CDR1 is SGHRS and CDR2 YFSETQ. This CDR3 region has 16 residues. V lost 6 bases to trimming and J lost 7 bases; unmatched junction nucleotides: 16. The CDR3 reads CASTPMVGGQGNEQFF. The DNA for the CDR3 is TGCGCCAGCACCCCCATGGTGGGAGGGCAAGGGAATGAGCAGTTCTTC.

This clonotype came up many times. This chain joins TRBV5-4 and TRBJ2-1, with TRBD2 identical over 8 bases. Germline lookup yields CDR1 SGHNT and CDR2 YYREEE (reference sequence). Losses at the gene ends were 4 bases for V and 7 bases for J; bases not matched to a gene: 7. The CDR3 is 14 amino acids. The CDR3: CASSTRLALNEQFF. The DNA for the CDR3 is TGTGCCAGCAGCACAAGACTAGCGCTAAATGAGCAGTTCTTC.

The rearrangement uses TRBV10-3 and TRBJ2-1; D is unresolved. CDR1 is ENHRY and CDR2 is SYGVKD in the germline V gene. This CDR3 region has 14 residues. Deletions cut 2 bases from V and 9 bases from J, with 14 bases between. The CDR3 bases are TGTGCCATCAGTGAGACCACAGATATTGGTGAGCAGTTCTTC. Its protein product is CAISETTDIGEQFF.

There are many counts of this clonotype. The chain recombines TRBV29-1 with TRBJ2-1; TRBD2 matches at 8 bases. The CDR3 has 16 amino acids. Germline CDR1 is SQVTM and CDR2 is ANQGSEA. V lost 6 bases to trimming and J lost 9 bases; unmatched junction nucleotides: 19. The CDR3 DNA sequence: TGCAGCGTCGAGAACCTGGGACCGGGAGGGCCAGGTGAGCAGTTCTTC. It is translated as CSVENLGPGGPGEQFF.

This sequence joins TRBV7-7 and TRBJ2-3; 10 bases map to TRBD2. The CDR3 consists of 15 residues. With V trimmed by 5 bases and J by 6 bases, 8 bases remained unmatched. Germline V lookup: CDR1 SSHAT, CDR2 FNYEAQ (reference sequence). The CDR3 sequence: CASSPGLAGADTQYF. The CDR3 coding sequence is TGTGCCAGCAGCCCCGGGCTAGCGGGAGCGGATACGCAGTATTTT.

This clonotype was seen at least ten times. CDR3 amino acids: CASSSPGADTQYF. The CDR3 region has the DNA TGTGCCAGCAGCTCACCGGGGGCGGATACGCAGTATTTT. The gene calls are TRBV7-9 and TRBJ2-3; either TRBD1 or TRBD2 may supply D (6 bases each). The CDR3 extends over 13 amino acids. The V end lost 4 bases, the J end lost 6 bases, and 11 bases lay between the germline ends. CDR1 and CDR2 from the germline V gene are SEHNR and FQNEAQ (reference sequence).

V usage is TRBV21-1 and J usage is TRBJ1-2; the table's D call, TRBD1, has no DNA check behind it. TRBV21-1 is listed as a pseudogene. This CDR3 region has 16 residues. For the CDR3, the DNA is TGTGCCAGCAGCAATCGAGGGATGCGACAGAACTATGGCTACACCTTC. Residues: CASSNRGMRQNYGYTF.

This clonotype showed up many times. J is TRBJ2-1 and V is TRBV6-2 or TRBV6-3; D gene ambiguous. CDR1 and CDR2 from the germline V gene are MNHEY and SVGEGT. V lost 2 bases to trimming and J lost 8 bases, with 10 bases between them. The CDR3 has 13 amino acids. CDR3 amino acids: CASSYGRGYEQFF. The CDR3, as DNA: TGTGCCAGCAGTTACGGCCGAGGCTATGAGCAGTTCTTC.

This clonotype was counted many times. V usage is TRBV20-1 and J usage is TRBJ2-3, with D perhaps matching TRBD2 (6 bases). The V gene's germline CDR1 is DFQATT and CDR2 SNEGSKA (reference sequence). This CDR3 spans 14 amino acids. Between the trimmed V and J ends, which lost 6 bases and 1 base, there was a span of 14 bases. The CDR3 nucleotides read TGCAGTGCCTCCGGGACTTGGGGCACAGATACGCAGTATTTT. Its translation is CSASGTWGTDTQYF.

This clonotype was seen repeatedly, ten times or more. This rearrangement joins TRBV15 to TRBJ2-5, with D possibly being TRBD1 (6 bases). Germline V gene data show CDR1 as LNHNV and CDR2 as YYDKDF (reference sequence). The CDR3 contains 13 residues. V was shortened by 5 bases and J by 3 bases, with 10 bases between the two germline ends. The CDR3 DNA reads as TGTGCCACCAGCTGGGACAAGAAAGAGACCCAGTACTTC. Protein: CATSWDKKETQYF.

This clonotype has ten or more counts. The chain uses TRBV4-3 and TRBJ1-5, with D perhaps matching TRBD1 (6 bases). The CDR3 totals 16 residues. The ends were cut back, 0 bases at V and 3 bases at J, with 12 bases in the middle. CDR1 LGHNA and CDR2 YSLEER come from the germline V gene. This CDR3 reads CASSQEARGSNQPQHF. The CDR3 DNA sequence: TGCGCCAGCAGCCAAGAGGCCAGGGGCTCCAATCAGCCCCAGCATTTT.

This clonotype occurred many times. This chain joins TRBV4-3 and TRBJ2-1; 9 bases line up with TRBD2. The germline V gene encodes CDR1 LGHNA and CDR2 YSLEER. This CDR3 spans 15 amino acids. The J segment lost 4 bases and the V segment lost 1 base, leaving 2 bases of the junction unmatched. Here the CDR3 DNA reads TGCGCCAGCAGCCAAGCTAGCGGGACTTACAATGAGCAGTTCTTC. Translating gives CASSQASGTYNEQFF.

The table lists this clonotype with many counts. The chain links TRBV9 to TRBJ2-7; 10 bases line up with TRBD1. Germline values: CDR1 SGDLS, CDR2 YYNGEE. Losses at the gene ends were 2 bases for V and 5 bases for J; bases not matched to a gene: 10. The CDR3 is 16 residues long. CDR3 in DNA: TGTGCCAGCAGCGTGGGCCTCAGACAGGGGGCCCACGAGCAGTACTTC. Translating it yields CASSVGLRQGAHEQYF.